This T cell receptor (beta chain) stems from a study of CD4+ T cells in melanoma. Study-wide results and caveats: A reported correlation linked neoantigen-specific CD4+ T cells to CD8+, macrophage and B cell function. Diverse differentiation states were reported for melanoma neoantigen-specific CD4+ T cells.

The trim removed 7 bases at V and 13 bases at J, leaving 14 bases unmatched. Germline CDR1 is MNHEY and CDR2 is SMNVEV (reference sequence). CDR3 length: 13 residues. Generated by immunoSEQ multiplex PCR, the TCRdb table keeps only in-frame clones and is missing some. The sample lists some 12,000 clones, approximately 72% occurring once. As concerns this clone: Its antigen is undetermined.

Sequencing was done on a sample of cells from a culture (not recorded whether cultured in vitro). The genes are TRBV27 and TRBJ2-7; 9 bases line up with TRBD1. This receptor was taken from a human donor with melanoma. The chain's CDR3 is CASKSPPGQGEYF. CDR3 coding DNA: TGTGCCAGCAAAAGCCCCCCGGGACAGGGCGAATACTTC.